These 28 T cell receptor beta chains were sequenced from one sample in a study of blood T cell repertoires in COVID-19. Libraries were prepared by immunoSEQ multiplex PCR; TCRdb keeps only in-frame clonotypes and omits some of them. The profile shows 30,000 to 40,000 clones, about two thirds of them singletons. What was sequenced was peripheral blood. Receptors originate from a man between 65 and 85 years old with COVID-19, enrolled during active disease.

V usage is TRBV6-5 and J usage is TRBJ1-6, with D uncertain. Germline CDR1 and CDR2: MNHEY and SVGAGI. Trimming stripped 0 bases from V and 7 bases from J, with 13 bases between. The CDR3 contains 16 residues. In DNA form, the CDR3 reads TGTGCCAGCAGTTACTCGAGGCCAGAATACAATTCACCCCTCCACTTT. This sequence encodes CASSYSRPEYNSPLHF.

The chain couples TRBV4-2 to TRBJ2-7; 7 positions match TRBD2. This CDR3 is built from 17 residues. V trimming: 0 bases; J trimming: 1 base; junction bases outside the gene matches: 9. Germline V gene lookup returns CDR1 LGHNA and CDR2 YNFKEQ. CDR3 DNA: TGTGCCAGCAGCCAAGAAGGGGAGGGGAGCCCTTCCTACGAGCAGTACTTC. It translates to CASSQEGEGSPSYEQYF.

CDR3 DNA: TGTGCCAGCAGCCAAGATTTGCGGGCCAGGGGGAGCACCGGGGAGCTGTTTTTT. This translates into CASSQDLRARGSTGELFF. V and J are TRBV4-2 and TRBJ2-2; 7 positions agree with TRBD1. V was pared by 0 bases and J by 4 bases, with 11 bases of the junction left unmatched. This CDR3 has 18 residues. Germline V CDR1 and CDR2: LGHNA, YNFKEQ.

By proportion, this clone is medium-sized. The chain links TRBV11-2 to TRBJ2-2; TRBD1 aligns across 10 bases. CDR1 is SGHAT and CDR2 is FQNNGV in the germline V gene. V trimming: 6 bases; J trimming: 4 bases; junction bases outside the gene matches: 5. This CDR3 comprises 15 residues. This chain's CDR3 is CASRGQGISTGELFF. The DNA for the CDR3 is TGTGCCAGCAGGGGACAGGGGATCAGCACCGGGGAGCTGTTTTTT.

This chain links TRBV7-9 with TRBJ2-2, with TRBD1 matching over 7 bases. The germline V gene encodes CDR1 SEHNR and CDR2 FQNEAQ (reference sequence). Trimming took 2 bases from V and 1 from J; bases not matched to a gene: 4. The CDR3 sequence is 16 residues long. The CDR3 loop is CASSLMTGRNTGELFF. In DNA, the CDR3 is TGTGCCAGCAGCTTAATGACAGGGAGGAACACCGGGGAGCTGTTTTTT.

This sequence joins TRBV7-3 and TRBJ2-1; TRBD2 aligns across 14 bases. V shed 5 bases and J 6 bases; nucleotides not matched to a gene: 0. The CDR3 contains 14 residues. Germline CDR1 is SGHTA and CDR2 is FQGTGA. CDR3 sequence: CASSGTSGGNEQFF. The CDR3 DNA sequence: TGTGCCAGCAGCGGGACTAGCGGGGGCAATGAGCAGTTCTTC.

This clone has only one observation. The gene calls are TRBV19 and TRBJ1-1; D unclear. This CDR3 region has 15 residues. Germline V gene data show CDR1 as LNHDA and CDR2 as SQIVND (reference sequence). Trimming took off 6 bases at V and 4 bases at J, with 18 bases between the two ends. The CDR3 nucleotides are TGTGCCAGTAGATTGGGCATTTCCTTGAGCACTGAAGCTTTCTTT. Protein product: CASRLGISLSTEAFF.

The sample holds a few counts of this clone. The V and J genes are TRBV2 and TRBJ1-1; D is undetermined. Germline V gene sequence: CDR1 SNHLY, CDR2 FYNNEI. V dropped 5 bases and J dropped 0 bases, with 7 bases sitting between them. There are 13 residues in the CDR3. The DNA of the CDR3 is TGTGCCAGCAGTAACAGCATGAACACTGAAGCTTTCTTT. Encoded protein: CASSNSMNTEAFF.

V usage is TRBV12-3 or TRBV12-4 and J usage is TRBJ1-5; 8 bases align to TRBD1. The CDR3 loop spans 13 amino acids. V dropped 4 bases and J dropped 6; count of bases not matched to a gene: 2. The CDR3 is CASSSGGTQPQHF. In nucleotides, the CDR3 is TGTGCCAGCAGTTCAGGGGGCACTCAGCCCCAGCATTTT.

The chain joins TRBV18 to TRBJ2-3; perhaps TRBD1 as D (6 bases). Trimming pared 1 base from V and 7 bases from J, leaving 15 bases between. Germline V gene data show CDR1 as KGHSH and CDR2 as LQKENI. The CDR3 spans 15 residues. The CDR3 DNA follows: TGTGCCAGCTCACCACGGGACATCAGCCCACATACGCAGTATTTT. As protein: CASSPRDISPHTQYF.

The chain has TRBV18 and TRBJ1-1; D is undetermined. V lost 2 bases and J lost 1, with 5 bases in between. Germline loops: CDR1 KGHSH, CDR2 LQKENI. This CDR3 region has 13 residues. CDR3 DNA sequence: TGTGCCAGCTCACCAATCTCGAACACTGAAGCTTTCTTT. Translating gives CASSPISNTEAFF.

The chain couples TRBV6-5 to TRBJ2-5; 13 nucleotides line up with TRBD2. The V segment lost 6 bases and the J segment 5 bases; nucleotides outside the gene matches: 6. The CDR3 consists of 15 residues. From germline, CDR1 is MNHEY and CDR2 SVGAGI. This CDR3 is CASSPGLAGLETQYF. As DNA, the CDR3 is TGTGCCAGCAGCCCGGGACTAGCGGGGCTGGAGACCCAGTACTTC.

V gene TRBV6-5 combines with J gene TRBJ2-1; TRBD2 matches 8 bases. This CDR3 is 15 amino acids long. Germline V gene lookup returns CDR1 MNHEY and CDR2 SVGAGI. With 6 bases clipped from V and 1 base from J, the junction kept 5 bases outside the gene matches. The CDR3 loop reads CASSTAGVSYNEQFF. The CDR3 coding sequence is TGTGCCAGCAGCACAGCGGGGGTTTCCTACAATGAGCAGTTCTTC.

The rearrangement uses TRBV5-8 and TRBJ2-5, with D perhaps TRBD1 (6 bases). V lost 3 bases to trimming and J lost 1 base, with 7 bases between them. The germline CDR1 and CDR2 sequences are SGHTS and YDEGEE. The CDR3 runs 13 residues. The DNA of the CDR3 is TGTGCCAGCAGCTGGGACACCCAAGAGACCCAGTACTTC. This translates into CASSWDTQETQYF.

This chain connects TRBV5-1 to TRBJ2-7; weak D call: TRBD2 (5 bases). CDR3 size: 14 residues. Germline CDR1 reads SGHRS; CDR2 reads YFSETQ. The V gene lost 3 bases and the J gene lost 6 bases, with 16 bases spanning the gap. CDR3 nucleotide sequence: TGCGCCAGCAGCTCGGGGTCCCTTCGCGGCGAGCAGTACTTC. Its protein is CASSSGSLRGEQYF.

The CDR3: CASSFGSTQPDTQYF. CDR3 DNA sequence: TGTGCCAGCAGCTTCGGCTCGACTCAACCAGATACGCAGTATTTT. The rearrangement links TRBV5-4 to TRBJ2-3; D call uncertain. Germline CDR1 and CDR2: SGHNT and YYREEE (reference sequence). V was pared by 2 bases and J by 4 bases, with 14 bases between. The CDR3 is made up of 15 amino acids. The full variable domain, rest sourced from reference TRBV5-4 and TRBJ2-3, is ETGVTQSPTHLIKTRGQQVTLRCSSQSGHNTVSWYQQALGQGPQFIFQYYREEENGRGNFPPRFSGLQFPNYSSELNVNALELDDSALYLCASSFGSTQPDTQYFGPGTRLTVL.

CDR3 sequence (DNA): TGTGCCAGCAGCTTAGACCACAGGATGGATTCACCCCTCCACTTT. Translated: CASSLDHRMDSPLHF. The chain has TRBV7-9 and TRBJ1-6; perhaps TRBD1 as D (5 bases). Looked up from germline, CDR1 is SEHNR and CDR2 is FQNEAQ (reference sequence). The length of the CDR3 is 15 residues. V lost 1 base and J 8 bases, leaving 12 bases between the germline ends. Using reference TRBV7-9 and TRBJ1-6 for the parts outside the CDR3, the full variable domain is DTGVSQNPRHKITKRGQNVTFRCDPISEHNRLYWYRQTLGQGPEFLTYFQNEAQLEKSRLLSDRFSAERPKGSFSTLEIQRTEQGDSAMYLCASSLDHRMDSPLHFGNGTRLTVT.

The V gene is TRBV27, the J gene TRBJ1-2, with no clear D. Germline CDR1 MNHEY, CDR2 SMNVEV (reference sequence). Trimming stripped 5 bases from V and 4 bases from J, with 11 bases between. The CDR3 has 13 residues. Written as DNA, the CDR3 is TGTGCCAGCAGTATACAGAGATTCTATGGCTACACCTTC. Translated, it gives CASSIQRFYGYTF.

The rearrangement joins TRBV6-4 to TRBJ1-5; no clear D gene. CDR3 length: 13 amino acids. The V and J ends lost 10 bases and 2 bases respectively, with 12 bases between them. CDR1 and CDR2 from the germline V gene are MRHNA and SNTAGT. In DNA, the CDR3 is TGTGCCATCTCGAGGTCGGGCAATCAGCCCCAGCATTTT. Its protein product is CAISRSGNQPQHF.

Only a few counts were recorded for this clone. Written as DNA, the CDR3 is TGTGCCAGTAGTATAGATCTCATCCTACCCTATGGCTACACCTTC. Amino acids: CASSIDLILPYGYTF. This sequence joins TRBV19 and TRBJ1-2; D is unclear. V was clipped by 0 bases and J by 4 bases, with 12 bases between them. This CDR3 is built from 15 residues. Germline V gene lookup returns CDR1 LNHDA and CDR2 SQIVND (reference sequence).

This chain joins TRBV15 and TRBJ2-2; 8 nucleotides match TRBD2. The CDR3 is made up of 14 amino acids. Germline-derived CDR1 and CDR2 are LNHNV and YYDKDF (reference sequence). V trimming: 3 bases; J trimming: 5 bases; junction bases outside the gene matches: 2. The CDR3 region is CATSRRGVTGELFF. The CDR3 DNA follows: TGTGCCACCAGCAGGCGGGGGGTGACCGGGGAGCTGTTTTTT.

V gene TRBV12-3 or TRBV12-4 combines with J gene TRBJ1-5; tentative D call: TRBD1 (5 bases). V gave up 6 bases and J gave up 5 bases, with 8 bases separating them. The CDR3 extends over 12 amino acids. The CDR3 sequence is CASSRDYQPQHF. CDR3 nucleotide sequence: TGTGCCAGCAGCAGGGACTATCAGCCCCAGCATTTT.

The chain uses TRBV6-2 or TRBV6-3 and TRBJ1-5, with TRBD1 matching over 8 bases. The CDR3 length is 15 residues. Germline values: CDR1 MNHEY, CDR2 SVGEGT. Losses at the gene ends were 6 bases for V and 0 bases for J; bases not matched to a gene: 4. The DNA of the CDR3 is TGTGCCAGCAGCGGGACAGGATATAGCAATCAGCCCCAGCATTTT. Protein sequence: CASSGTGYSNQPQHF.

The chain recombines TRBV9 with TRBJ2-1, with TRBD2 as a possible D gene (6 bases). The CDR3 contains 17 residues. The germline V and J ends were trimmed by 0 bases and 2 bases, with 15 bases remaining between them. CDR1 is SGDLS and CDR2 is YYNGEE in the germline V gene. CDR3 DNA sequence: TGTGCCAGCAGCGTAGAGGGAACTAGCAGTACCTACAATGAGCAGTTCTTC. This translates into CASSVEGTSSTYNEQFF.

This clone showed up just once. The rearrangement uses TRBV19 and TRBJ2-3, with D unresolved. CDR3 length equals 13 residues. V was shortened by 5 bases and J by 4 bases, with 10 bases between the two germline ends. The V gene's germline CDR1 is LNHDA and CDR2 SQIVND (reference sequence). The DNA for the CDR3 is TGTGCCAGTAGTCATAGAGTCGCAGATACGCAGTATTTT. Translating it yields CASSHRVADTQYF.

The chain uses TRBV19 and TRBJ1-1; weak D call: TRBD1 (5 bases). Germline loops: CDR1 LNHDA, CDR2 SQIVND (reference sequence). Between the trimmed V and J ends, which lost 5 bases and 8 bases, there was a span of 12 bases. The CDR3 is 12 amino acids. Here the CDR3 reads CASSAGVIEAFF. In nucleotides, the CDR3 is TGTGCCAGTAGTGCGGGGGTCATCGAAGCTTTCTTT.

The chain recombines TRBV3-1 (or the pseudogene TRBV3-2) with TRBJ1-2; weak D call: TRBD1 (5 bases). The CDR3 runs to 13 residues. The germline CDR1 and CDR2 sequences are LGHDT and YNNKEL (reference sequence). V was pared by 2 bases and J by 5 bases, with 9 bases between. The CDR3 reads CASSQNAGYGYTF. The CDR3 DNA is TGTGCCAGCAGCCAAAATGCAGGGTATGGCTACACCTTC.

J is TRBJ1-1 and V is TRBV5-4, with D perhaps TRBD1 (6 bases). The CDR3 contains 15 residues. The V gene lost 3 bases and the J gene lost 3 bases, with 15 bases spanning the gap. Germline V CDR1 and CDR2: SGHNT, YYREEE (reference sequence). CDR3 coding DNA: TGTGCCAGCAGCTCCCAGACAGGACGGGACACTGAAGCTTTCTTT. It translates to CASSSQTGRDTEAFF.